The TCR beta chain described here comes from a study of blood T cell repertoires in COVID-19. Study information: Donors in the United States, Italy and Spain gave samples during acute or convalescent COVID-19. The cDNA or gDNA used as material had been derived from T cells, B-cell-depleted T cells, or PBMCs.

CDR3 length: 13 amino acids. The V gene end was trimmed by 4 bases and the J gene end by 6 bases; junction bases not matched to a gene: 3. Germline loops: CDR1 MNHEY, CDR2 SVGAGI. Generated by immunoSEQ multiplex PCR, the TCRdb table keeps only in-frame clones and is missing some. The sample yields fewer than 350,000 clones, 86% seen once. This TCR was sampled from a young woman with COVID-19, enrolled during active disease. The V call is TRBV6-5, the J call TRBJ2-1; TRBD1 aligns across 7 bases. The sequenced material came from peripheral blood. CDR3 in amino acids: CASSSHRGNEQFF. Here the CDR3 DNA reads TGTGCCAGCAGTTCTCACAGGGGCAATGAGCAGTTCTTC.